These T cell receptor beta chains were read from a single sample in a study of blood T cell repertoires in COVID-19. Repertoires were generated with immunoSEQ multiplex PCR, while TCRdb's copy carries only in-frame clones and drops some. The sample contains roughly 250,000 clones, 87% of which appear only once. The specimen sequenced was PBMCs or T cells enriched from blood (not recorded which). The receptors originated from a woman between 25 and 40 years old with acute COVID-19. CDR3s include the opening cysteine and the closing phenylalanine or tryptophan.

CASSMGAGRTSGGRGELFF | TRBJ2-2 | TRBV19
CASSQGSQGIYEQYF | TRBJ2-7 | TRBV14
CASSNRDRALYGYTF | TRBJ1-2 | TRBV6-5
CASSQRSGARGGNTEAFF | TRBJ1-1 | TRBV23-1
CASSLKGAITEAFF | TRBJ1-1 | TRBV27
CASSQGGRTQYF | TRBJ2-5 | TRBV4-1
CASSPWRVDYGYTF | TRBJ1-2 | TRBV18
CASSEASRGVFGGYNSPLHF | TRBJ1-6 | TRBV6-1
CASSPVGGQDTDTQYF | TRBJ2-3 | TRBV18
CAISESQSGTDTQYF | TRBJ2-3 | TRBV10-3
CASSSDFGTGGYNEQFF | TRBJ2-1 | TRBV6-2/TRBV6-3
CASSFNPGTEAFF | TRBJ1-1 | TRBV5-6
CASSLGGYTDTQYF | TRBJ2-3 | TRBV5-4
CASSPWTGGSYGYTF | TRBJ1-2 | TRBV14
CASSLEGNYGYTF | TRBJ1-2 | TRBV11-2
CASSPLHGDRSPLHF | TRBJ1-6 | TRBV7-9
CASQGGTGGSSTDTQYF | TRBJ2-3 | TRBV7-9
CASSIRGTGNNEQFF | TRBJ2-1 | TRBV19
CASSQLEAVGYGYTF | TRBJ1-2 | TRBV3-1/TRBV3-2
CASSSGLHNEQFF | TRBJ2-1 | TRBV5-1
CASSINSRGSNQPQHF | TRBJ1-5 | TRBV19
CASSIESYEQYF | TRBJ2-7 | TRBV10-2
CASSYAGTGGREQYF | TRBJ2-7 | TRBV7-9
CASSGSGGGTGTQYF | TRBJ2-5 | TRBV19
CASSPPGQSGNQPQHF | TRBJ1-5 | TRBV6-6
CSVEVVTADPEAFF | TRBJ1-1 | TRBV29-1
CASSDSQGAEQYF | TRBJ2-7 | TRBV10-1
CASRAGTVSNQPQHF | TRBJ1-5 | TRBV6-5
CASSLGQFSSYEQYF | TRBJ2-7 | TRBV11-2
CASRTGSYGYTF | TRBJ1-2 | TRBV6-5
CASRDKSTDTQYF | TRBJ2-3 | TRBV25-1
CASSSSATGPSYNEQFF | TRBJ2-1 | TRBV27
CASTRGGSTEAFF | TRBJ1-1 | TRBV12-3/TRBV12-4
CASSQTGGSYNEQFF | TRBJ2-1 | TRBV11-1
CASSQEASRWAHDTQYF | TRBJ2-3 | TRBV3-1/TRBV3-2
CASSLGQDYGYTF | TRBJ1-2 | TRBV5-1
CASSLGQQGTEAFF | TRBJ1-1 | TRBV27
CASSYFSGVSNEQFF | TRBJ2-1 | TRBV6-5
CASSTLAGESYEQYF | TRBJ2-7 | TRBV5-5
CASSLVSYEQYF | TRBJ2-7 | TRBV5-6
CASSFQAGGQETQYF | TRBJ2-5 | TRBV27
CASSLFPRLAYEQYF | TRBJ2-7 | TRBV7-9
CASSPRVRDRGLLSPYEQYF | TRBJ2-7 | TRBV18
CASSPYTNQAQYF | TRBJ2-5 | TRBV6-5
CASSRTRAGGEQYF | TRBJ2-7 | TRBV3-1/TRBV3-2